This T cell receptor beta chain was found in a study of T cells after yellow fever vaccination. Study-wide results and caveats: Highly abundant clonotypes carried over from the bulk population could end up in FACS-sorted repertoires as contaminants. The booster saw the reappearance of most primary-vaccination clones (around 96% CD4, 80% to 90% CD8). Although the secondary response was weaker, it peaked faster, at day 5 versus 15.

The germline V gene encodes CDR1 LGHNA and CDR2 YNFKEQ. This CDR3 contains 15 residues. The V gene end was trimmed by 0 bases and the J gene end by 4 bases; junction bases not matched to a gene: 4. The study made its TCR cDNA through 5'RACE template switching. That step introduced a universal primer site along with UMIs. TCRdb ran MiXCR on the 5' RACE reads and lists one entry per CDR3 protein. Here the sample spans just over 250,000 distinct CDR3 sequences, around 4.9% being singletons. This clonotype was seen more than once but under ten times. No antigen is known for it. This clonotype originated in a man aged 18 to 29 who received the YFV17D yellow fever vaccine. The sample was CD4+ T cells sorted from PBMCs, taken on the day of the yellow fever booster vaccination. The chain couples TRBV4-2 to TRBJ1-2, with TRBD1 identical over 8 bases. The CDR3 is CASSQEPRGPYGYTF. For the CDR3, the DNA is TGTGCCAGCAGCCAAGAGCCCAGGGGGCCCTATGGCTACACCTTC.